The entry below describes one T cell receptor beta chain. Its specific antigen is unknown. Base qualities were left out, and no much larger clone turns up one base away. The source of the sample is a study of blood T cell repertoires in COVID-19 (dated by TCRdb to about 2020). Regarding the complete study: The collaborator samples originated in the United States, Italy and Spain and spanned the acute and convalescent phases of COVID-19. The repertoires were made available in a free public database intended to serve as a resource for research on the immune response to SARS-CoV-2. Nearly every sample came with metadata listing a de-identified subject ID, COVID-19 status, age in years and sex. The samples were drawn from the first 160 participants of the ongoing ImmuneRACE study and from over a thousand subjects provided by 6 global collaborators. Where available, HLA class I and class II types were taken from metadata supplied by the sample provider and were not determined by assay-based typing. Deeply sampled blood TCRbeta repertoires from subjects exposed to, actively infected with, or recovered from COVID-19 were included in the dataset. The material from the prospective study consisted of cDNA or gDNA derived from T cells, B-cell-depleted T cells, or PBMCs. Overall study outcomes, separate from this receptor: The quantity of clinical and demographic metadata differed by source and by participant and was supplied without curation.

The immunoSEQ Assay, a bias-controlled multiplex PCR, was used to amplify TCRbeta CDR3 regions from genomic DNA. As for how the authors treated the data: Nucleated cell counts per sample were estimated from amplification of reference gene primers within the assay. To quantify the absolute abundance of each unique TCRbeta CDR3 rearrangement, sequence reads were collapsed and filtered. Productive Simpson clonality was computed per sample as the square root of Simpson's diversity index over productive rearrangements. TCRdb obtained this table from immuneACCESS and retained in-frame rearrangements with V and J assigned. These tables miss some clones; where compared with another copy, unresolved V genes account for less than half of the shortfall, and the remainder is unexplained. Clonal size and the V and J genes are those of that table, whereas D and trimming came from the DNA. This sample holds roughly 460,000 clones; around 90% were observed only once. The ten top clones hold roughly 0.78% of the sample.

In Seattle, one collaborating source enrolled patients while the infection was active and tracked those patients longitudinally over the course of disease. Collaborating institutions collected whole blood in K2EDTA tubes following their own protocols. For TCRbeta analysis, collaborators shipped samples in one of three forms: frozen whole blood, isolated PBMCs, or DNA extracted from either of those sample types. The CDR1 and CDR2 encoded by the germline V gene (reference sequence) are LGHDT and YNNKEL. The CDR3, cysteine through phenylalanine, is 15 amino acids long. Kept here is only the CDR3 DNA, which spans 45 bases and is read in frame from base 1. The trim is 2 bases for V and 1 base for J, with a gap of 12 bases between the germline ends.

This sequence originates from a man between 18 and 29 years old with COVID-19, enrolled during active disease. The V and J segments used are TRBV3-1 (or the pseudogene TRBV3-2) and TRBJ2-7, and perhaps TRBD2 as D gene, on 6 matching bases. The sample comprised peripheral blood. In nucleotides, the sequence is TGTGCCAGCAGCCAACGGAGCGGGCTATCCTACGAGCAGTACTTC. This encodes CASSQRSGLSYEQYF.